This T cell receptor (beta chain) is from a study of T cells after posttransplantation cyclophosphamide (dated by TCRdb to 2015 to 2016). About the investigation overall: T cell repertoire reconstitution was tracked by TRB sequencing after myeloablative bone marrow transplantation in which posttransplantation cyclophosphamide was used as GVHD prophylaxis. Because TRA and TRB clonality correlated tightly in eight or nine samples, later TCR analyses were limited to TRB. Antigen receptor sequencing covered samples from about 40 PTCy-treated patients and around 15 of their related bone marrow donors. Public TRB sequences were checked against a database of over 3,500 sequences associated with responses to pathogens, tumor antigens, self-antigens and alloantigens. Blood from all 35 or so PTCy patients with 1-year posttransplant specimens was subjected to TRB sequencing. In 3 patients, TRB sequencing was also performed on up to roughly 3 more blood samples taken 2 to 5.2 years after transplant, and in 4 patients, pretransplant blood was also TRB-sequenced.

Results and caveats for the whole study, not just this receptor: The TRB repertoires of T cells infiltrating skin or GI tract showed only limited overlap with the TRB repertoires of T cells in blood. Donor-recipient similarity was low at 1-2 months but increased during the first year, and donor CD8+ memory clones often dominated later blood repertoires. Across about 40 patients, TRB clonality was highly associated with recipient CMV seropositivity and CMV reactivation, and PTCy diversity was similar to diversity in CNI/methotrexate controls.

Genomic DNA was the input for TRB sequencing, which was run either with the immunoSEQ assay at survey resolution or with the hsTCRB kit. Under the source paper's analysis protocol: The immunoSEQ software handled the initial read processing, while the LymphoSeq R package was used for the repertoire analyses. Clonality was calculated as 1 minus normalized Shannon entropy, and the Gini coefficient was also calculated for each TRB dataset. Phenotypes of unsorted samples were inferred by mapping TRB sequences from sorted subsets of the recipient or donor onto the same recipient's unsorted samples. The table was pulled from immuneACCESS by TCRdb, which kept in-frame rearrangements only. Such tables lose some clones; where checked, under half of the loss comes from unresolved V genes, and the rest has no known cause. From that table come the V and J calls and clone size; the DNA was used to work out D and trimming. The sample table lists some 680 clones, roughly 80% of them with a count of one. 9% of the sample is in the top ten clones.

On this clone itself: Its antigen target is currently unknown. No clone much larger than this one lies a single base away; base qualities are absent.

Including the terminal cysteine and phenylalanine, the CDR3 comprises 15 residues. Only the CDR3 part of the read is kept: 45 bases, read in frame from the first base. V is trimmed back by 5 bases and J by 4 bases, and the junction contains 6 bases that no gene match accounts for. Sequences SGHVS (CDR1) and FNYEAQ (CDR2) are obtained from the germline V gene. The chain couples TRBV7-6 to TRBJ1-3; 9 nucleotides in the junction match TRBD1. The source is a man aged 45-65 years. The sequenced material came from gut tissue. The CDR3 has the sequence CASSPGTGIGNTIYF. The DNA sequence is given as TGTGCCAGCAGCCCAGGGACAGGGATCGGAAACACCATATATTTT.